This TCR beta chain was profiled in a study of post-analysis software for immune sequencing data. Overall study context: Recorded disease courses covered relapsing-remitting, secondary progressive and progressive-relapsing multiple sclerosis. Some patients had no subtype annotation. Notes on the study in general: A few TRBV segments (TRBV5-6, TRBV5-1 and TRBV20-1 among them) occurred more frequently in patients than in controls. Same-batch preparations were strongly co-clustered by F measure. Significantly lower normalized Chao1 diversity was seen in multiple sclerosis patients than in controls.

Trimming cost V 3 bases and J 6 bases, with 10 bases left between them. Germline loops: CDR1 SGHRS, CDR2 YFSETQ. The CDR3 runs 14 residues. This clonotype was seen a few times. The antigen remains undetermined. Included in the TCR beta cDNA libraries were unique molecular identifiers. Input of roughly 1 to 11 million T cells yielded 450,000 to 550,000 cDNA molecules. One entry per CDR3 protein results from TCRdb running MiXCR on the PCR reads. The data show 650,000 to 900,000 distinct CDR3 sequences, 40% to 55% seen once. The clonotype was recovered from a girl between 5 and 17 years old with multiple sclerosis. This chain connects TRBV5-1 to TRBJ1-6; possibly TRBD1 for D (6 bases). Sequences were obtained from blood. CDR3 coding DNA: TGCGCCAGCAGCTCCGGGACAACTAATTCACCCCTCCACTTT. Translation gives CASSSGTTNSPLHF.